These 5 T cell receptor beta chains originate from one sample sequenced in a study of blood T cell repertoires in COVID-19. Here immunoSEQ multiplex PCR was the method, and the copy in TCRdb shows in-frame clones only, minus some. Of around 220,000 clones in the sample, more than 65% were seen once. The source material was peripheral blood. These receptors were collected from a woman aged 40 to 50 with active or convalescent COVID-19.

This chain uses TRBV11-2 with TRBJ2-7; D is unclear. V dropped 5 bases and J dropped 3 bases, with 11 bases sitting between them. The CDR3 has 13 amino acids. Germline CDR1 SGHAT, CDR2 FQNNGV. CDR3 region: CASSRLAHYEQYV. DNA for the CDR3: TGTGCCAGCAGCAGGTTAGCCCACTACGAGCAGTACGTC.

The chain employs TRBV11-2 and TRBJ1-2, with unresolved D. There are 13 residues in the CDR3. V was trimmed by 1 base and J by 8 bases, leaving 11 bases between them. CDR1 and CDR2 (germline): SGHAT, FQNNGV. CDR3 DNA: TGTGCCAGCAGCTTAGCCCTCCAGAAGGGCTACACCTTC. Translation: CASSLALQKGYTF.

The V gene is TRBV29-1, the J gene TRBJ2-3, with TRBD1 matching over 7 bases. Germline assignment: CDR1 SQVTM and CDR2 ANQGSEA. V lost 6 bases to trimming and J lost 1 base; unmatched junction nucleotides: 10. This CDR3 has 15 residues. The CDR3 loop reads CSVQIQGVGTDTQYF. As DNA, the CDR3 is TGCAGCGTCCAGATCCAGGGGGTGGGCACAGATACGCAGTATTTT.

The chain employs TRBV9 and TRBJ1-1, with 7 positions matching TRBD1. After removal of 4 bases from V and 0 bases from J, the junction contained 6 bases not matched to a gene. The germline V gene has CDR1 SGDLS and CDR2 YYNGEE. The CDR3 extends over 15 amino acids. The chain's CDR3 is CASSPMGQLNTEAFF. The CDR3 bases are TGTGCCAGCAGCCCTATGGGACAGCTGAACACTGAAGCTTTCTTT. The variable domain in full, completed from reference TRBV9 and TRBJ1-1, reads DSGVTQTPKHLITATGQRVTLRCSPRSGDLSVYWYQQSLDQGLQFLIQYYNGEERAKGNILERFSAQQFPDLHSELNLSSLELGDSALYFCASSPMGQLNTEAFFGQGTRLTVV.

This sequence joins TRBV30 and TRBJ1-6; D perhaps matches TRBD1 (5 bases). Germline lookup yields CDR1 GTSNPN and CDR2 SVGIG (reference sequence). The CDR3 has 16 amino acids. Trimming shortened V by 4 bases and J by 0 bases, and 13 bases separated the two germline ends. The CDR3 here is CAWTSTGSSYNSPLHF. The CDR3 DNA is TGTGCCTGGACTAGTACAGGCTCCTCCTATAATTCACCCCTCCACTTT.